This TCR beta chain is from a study of blood T cell repertoires in COVID-19. Those enrolled, adults aged roughly 18 to 89 years, came from roughly 22 US areas. Recovered status in Cohort 3 required two negative PCRs, clearance, or symptom resolution. This clone has just one count. CDR3 length: 17 amino acids. Germline V gene sequence: CDR1 SGHRS, CDR2 YFSETQ. The germline V and J ends were trimmed by 7 bases and 0 bases, with 21 bases remaining between them. As originally analysed: Quantification of nucleated cells was approximated via reference gene primer amplification. Profiling relied on immunoSEQ multiplex PCR, and the TCRdb table lists in-frame clones only, not all of them. D and trimming were read from the DNA, whereas the V and J calls and clone size are those reported in that table. The sample has about 310,000 clones; 70% to 90% are singletons.

The sequence was obtained from a man aged 30 to 45 who had recovered from COVID-19. The source material was PBMCs or T cells enriched from blood (not recorded which). The V call is TRBV5-1, the J call TRBJ2-3; D is perhaps TRBD2 (6 bases). This CDR3 reads CASGTDGAVPSTDTQYF. In DNA, the CDR3 is TGCGCCAGCGGGACTGATGGGGCAGTTCCTAGCACAGATACGCAGTATTTT.